These 12 T cell receptor beta chains were sequenced from one sample in a study of T cell changes during pregnancy in multiple sclerosis (dated by TCRdb to about 2019). The library was obtained by the immunoSEQ multiplex PCR assay. Imported from immuneACCESS, the table was reduced by TCRdb to in-frame sequences with V and J called. These copies leave out some clones; in studies compared against another copy, an unresolved V gene accounts for under half, and the cause of the remainder is not known. The sample table shows roughly 100,000 clones, and 91% are seen once. The ten largest clones represent less than 2% of the sample. Sequences were derived from peripheral blood, sampled after pregnancy. The receptors originated from a female donor in good health, enrolled as a control in a pregnancy study.

The V and J genes are TRBV7-2 and TRBJ2-7; D uncertain. Germline CDR1 is SGHTA and CDR2 is FQGNSA. This CDR3 has 15 amino acids. The V end was cut by 3 bases, the J end by 5 bases, with 17 bases between. Written as DNA, the CDR3 is TGTGCCAGCAGCTTCTGGTTCTCCGGGTCCCACGAGCAGTACTTC. It translates to CASSFWFSGSHEQYF.

The chain combines TRBV6-1 with TRBJ2-6; TRBD1 might be the D (5 bases). The V end lost 4 bases, the J end lost 0 bases, and 7 bases lay between the germline ends. Per germline, CDR1 MNHNS and CDR2 SASEGT. CDR3 length equals 15 residues. CDR3 sequence: CASSADSSGANVLTF. Here the CDR3 DNA reads TGTGCCAGCAGTGCTGACAGCTCTGGGGCCAACGTCCTGACTTTC.

The genes are TRBV7-2 and TRBJ1-2; possible D gene TRBD1, 6 bases. V was pared by 5 bases and J by 3 bases, with 16 bases between. Germline V gene data show CDR1 as SGHTA and CDR2 as FQGNSA. The CDR3 consists of 15 residues. The CDR3 DNA sequence: TGTGCCAGCAGCGGGGGGGGCCTGTCTTACTATGGCTACACCTTC. Translation gives CASSGGGLSYYGYTF.

The chain couples TRBV10-2 to TRBJ2-3, with 7 positions matching TRBD2. The CDR3 is made up of 16 amino acids. With V trimmed by 3 bases and J by 4 bases, 10 bases remained unmatched. Germline-derived CDR1 and CDR2 are WSHSY and SAAADI. CDR3 in amino acids: CASSDLRRGGPDTQYF. The DNA for the CDR3 is TGCGCCAGCAGTGATTTGCGGCGGGGAGGGCCAGATACGCAGTATTTT.

The rearrangement uses TRBV18 and TRBJ2-3; D is uncertain. Trimming shortened V by 3 bases and J by 0 bases, and 10 bases separated the two germline ends. In germline, CDR1 is KGHSH, CDR2 LQKENI. The CDR3 runs 15 residues. CDR3 region: CASSPESTSTDTQYF. The CDR3 region has the DNA TGTGCCAGCTCACCGGAGTCAACTAGCACAGATACGCAGTATTTT.

The V and J genes are TRBV5-6 and TRBJ1-2; 8 nucleotides line up with TRBD1. The CDR3 runs 17 residues. The trim removed 3 bases at V and 7 bases at J, leaving 17 bases unmatched. Germline-derived CDR1 and CDR2 are SGHDT and YYEEEE. The CDR3 DNA sequence: TGTGCCAGCAGCTACCCCGCAGACAGGGGAGGATGGGCTGGCTACACCTTC. Translated: CASSYPADRGGWAGYTF.

The chain employs TRBV4-1 and TRBJ2-1; 7 bases align to TRBD1. V trimming: 0 bases; J trimming: 9 bases; junction bases outside the gene matches: 5. The CDR3 consists of 14 residues. Per germline, CDR1 MGHRA and CDR2 YSYEKL. CDR3 DNA sequence: TGCGCCAGCAGCCAAGAGGGCAGGGGGAGTGAGCAGTTCTTC. Its protein is CASSQEGRGSEQFF.

This clone was detected once. The J gene is TRBJ2-2, the V gene TRBV6-5; perhaps TRBD2 as D (6 bases). The germline CDR1 and CDR2 sequences are MNHEY and SVGAGI. Trimming took 8 bases from V and 13 from J, leaving 20 bases between them. This CDR3 has 13 residues. CDR3 bases: TGTGCCAGCGCAATAAGGAGGGGTGGTCGGCTGTTTTTT. Translated: CASAIRRGGRLFF.

This clone was observed once. This chain connects TRBV5-6 to TRBJ1-5; a weak D match, TRBD1 (5 bases). V gave up 3 bases and J gave up 3 bases, with 10 bases separating them. Germline V CDR1 and CDR2: SGHDT, YYEEEE. There are 14 residues in the CDR3. CDR3 loop: CASSWQGSNQPQHF. The CDR3 coding sequence is TGTGCCAGCAGCTGGCAGGGTTCCAATCAGCCCCAGCATTTT.

The V call is TRBV5-1, the J call TRBJ2-1; TRBD2 aligns across 10 bases. Losses at the gene ends were 2 bases for V and 10 bases for J; bases not matched to a gene: 9. Germline V CDR1 and CDR2: SGHRS, YFSETQ. CDR3 length equals 15 residues. The CDR3 loop reads CASSFGLAGESEQFF. Here the CDR3 DNA reads TGCGCCAGCAGCTTCGGTCTAGCGGGGGAGAGCGAGCAGTTCTTC. Drawing the rest from reference TRBV5-1 and TRBJ2-1, the complete variable domain is KAGVTQTPRYLIKTRGQQVTLSCSPISGHRSVSWYQQTPGQGLQFLFEYFSETQRNKGNFPGRFSGRQFSNSRSEMNVSTLELGDSALYLCASSFGLAGESEQFFGPGTRLTVL.

The chain uses TRBV6-1 and TRBJ2-2; D is uncertain. This CDR3 region has 14 residues. Germline values: CDR1 MNHNS, CDR2 SASEGT. With 3 bases removed from V and 6 bases from J, the gap between germline ends came to 11 bases. The CDR3 region has the DNA TGTGCCAGCAGTGACTCAAGTGACTCCGGGGAGCTGTTTTTT. Its translation: CASSDSSDSGELFF.

This clone was counted a single time. The V call is TRBV27, the J call TRBJ1-1; tentatively, D is TRBD1 (6 bases). The length of the CDR3 is 15 residues. V was trimmed by 3 bases and J by 5 bases, leaving 16 bases between them. Germline loops: CDR1 MNHEY, CDR2 SMNVEV (reference sequence). The CDR3 loop is CASSLAGAVWTEAFF. The CDR3 DNA follows: TGTGCCAGCAGTTTGGCAGGGGCAGTCTGGACTGAAGCTTTCTTT.